These 5 T cell receptor beta chains were sequenced from one sample in a study of blood T cell repertoires in COVID-19. Measured with immunoSEQ multiplex PCR; TCRdb has only the in-frame clones, and not every one. The repertoire holds 110,000 to 150,000 clones, with 84% as singletons. Material for sequencing was peripheral blood. All receptors derive from a human donor in a cohort sampled during active COVID-19.

V and J are TRBV5-1 and TRBJ2-3; tentatively, D is TRBD2 (5 bases). The CDR3 has 15 residues. Per germline, CDR1 SGHRS and CDR2 YFSETQ. V shed 2 bases and J shed 6 bases, with 16 bases lying between them. CDR3 sequence: CASSFLRRNRDTQYF. The CDR3 DNA is TGCGCCAGCAGCTTCTTACGGAGGAATAGGGATACGCAGTATTTT.

The J gene is TRBJ1-4, the V gene TRBV15, with no clear D. This CDR3 comprises 15 residues. V gave up 0 bases and J gave up 3 bases, with 8 bases separating them. Germline CDR1 and CDR2: LNHNV and YYDKDF (reference sequence). The CDR3 spells CATSRDPRPNEKLFF. The DNA for the CDR3 is TGTGCCACCAGCAGAGATCCCAGGCCTAATGAAAAACTGTTTTTT.

The gene calls are TRBV18 and TRBJ1-1; TRBD1 matches 7 bases. CDR3 size: 12 residues. The V gene end was trimmed by 5 bases and the J gene end by 5 bases; junction bases not matched to a gene: 2. The germline CDR1 and CDR2 sequences are KGHSH and LQKENI. DNA of the CDR3: TGTGCCAGCTCATACAGGGGAACTGAAGCTTTCTTT. Amino acids: CASSYRGTEAFF.

J is TRBJ2-4 and V is TRBV6-5; D is unresolved. V shed 4 bases and J shed 0 bases, with 7 bases lying between them. CDR1 and CDR2 from the germline V gene are MNHEY and SVGAGI. The CDR3 has 14 residues. In DNA, the CDR3 is TGTGCCAGCAGTTTTACAGTAGCCAAAAACATTCAGTACTTC. It encodes CASSFTVAKNIQYF.

The chain combines TRBV20-1 with TRBJ1-2; no clear D. Germline V CDR1 and CDR2: DFQATT, SNEGSKA (reference sequence). The CDR3 length is 11 residues. Deletions cut 2 bases from V and 7 bases from J, with 8 bases between. CDR3: CSARRVSGYTF. The CDR3 bases are TGCAGTGCTAGACGAGTTTCTGGCTACACCTTC.